A single T cell receptor beta chain is shown here with its context. Its antigen remains unknown. The CDR3 consists of 17 residues. This specimen comes from a study of monozygotic twins with inflammatory bowel disease. Regarding the study as a whole: The co-twins with IBD showed lower TCRbeta diversity (inverse Simpson) than their healthy siblings.

UMIs that included a 6-nucleotide sample barcode were added by template switching, which took place during cDNA synthesis. TCRdb re-called the 5' RACE reads, yielding one record per CDR3 amino acid sequence without DNA. Here the sample table reports about 380,000 distinct CDR3 sequences. J is TRBJ2-2 and V is TRBV21-1; TCRdb picks TRBD2, but there is no DNA to check that call. TRBV21-1 is recorded as a pseudogene. This TCR was recovered from a human donor with ulcerative colitis or Crohn's disease, or a healthy co-twin of an affected twin (not recorded which). The sample consisted of blood. CDR3 sequence: CASSKDSTSGGLGELFF.